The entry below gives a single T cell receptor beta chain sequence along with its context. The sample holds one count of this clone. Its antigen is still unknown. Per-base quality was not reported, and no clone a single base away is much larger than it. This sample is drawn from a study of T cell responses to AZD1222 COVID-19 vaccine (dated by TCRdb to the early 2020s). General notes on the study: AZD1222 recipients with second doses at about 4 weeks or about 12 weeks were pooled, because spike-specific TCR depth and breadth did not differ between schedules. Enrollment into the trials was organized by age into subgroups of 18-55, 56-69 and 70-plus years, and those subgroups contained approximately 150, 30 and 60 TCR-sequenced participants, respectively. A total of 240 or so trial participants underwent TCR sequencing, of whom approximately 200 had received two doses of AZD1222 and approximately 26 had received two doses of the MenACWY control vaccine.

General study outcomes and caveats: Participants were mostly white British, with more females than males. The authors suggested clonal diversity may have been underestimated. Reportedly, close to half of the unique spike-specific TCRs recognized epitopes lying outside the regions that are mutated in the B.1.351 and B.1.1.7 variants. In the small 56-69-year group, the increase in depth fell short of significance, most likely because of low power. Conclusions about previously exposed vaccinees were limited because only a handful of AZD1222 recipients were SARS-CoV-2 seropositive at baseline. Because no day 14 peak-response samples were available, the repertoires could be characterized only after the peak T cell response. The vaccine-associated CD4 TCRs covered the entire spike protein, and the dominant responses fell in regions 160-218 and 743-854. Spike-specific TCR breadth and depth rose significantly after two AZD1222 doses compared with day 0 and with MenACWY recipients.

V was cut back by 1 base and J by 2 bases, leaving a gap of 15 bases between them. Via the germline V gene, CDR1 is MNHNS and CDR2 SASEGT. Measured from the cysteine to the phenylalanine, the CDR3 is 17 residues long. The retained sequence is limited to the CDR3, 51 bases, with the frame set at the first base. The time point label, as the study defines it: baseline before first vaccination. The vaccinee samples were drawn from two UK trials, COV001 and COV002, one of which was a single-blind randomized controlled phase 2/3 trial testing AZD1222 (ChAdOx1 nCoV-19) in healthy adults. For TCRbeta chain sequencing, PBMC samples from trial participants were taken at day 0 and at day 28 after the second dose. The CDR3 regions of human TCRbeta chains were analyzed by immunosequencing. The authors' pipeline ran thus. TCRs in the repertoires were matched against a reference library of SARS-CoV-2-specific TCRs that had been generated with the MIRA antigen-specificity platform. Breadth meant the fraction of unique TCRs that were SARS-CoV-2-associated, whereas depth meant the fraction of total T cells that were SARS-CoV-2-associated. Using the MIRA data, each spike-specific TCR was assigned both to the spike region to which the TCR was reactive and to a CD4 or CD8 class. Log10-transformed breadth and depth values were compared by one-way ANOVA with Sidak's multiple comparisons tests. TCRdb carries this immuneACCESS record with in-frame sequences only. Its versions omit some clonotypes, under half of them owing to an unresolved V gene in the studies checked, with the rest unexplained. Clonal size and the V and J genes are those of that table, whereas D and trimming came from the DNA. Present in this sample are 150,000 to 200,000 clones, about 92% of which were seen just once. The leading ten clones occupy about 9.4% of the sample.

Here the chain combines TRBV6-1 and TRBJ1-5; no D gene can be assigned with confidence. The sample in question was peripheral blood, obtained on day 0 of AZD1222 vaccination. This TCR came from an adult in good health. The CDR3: CASSEVRIQQRNQPQHF. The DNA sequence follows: TGTGCCAGCAGTGAAGTTCGAATACAGCAGCGCAATCAGCCCCAGCATTTT.